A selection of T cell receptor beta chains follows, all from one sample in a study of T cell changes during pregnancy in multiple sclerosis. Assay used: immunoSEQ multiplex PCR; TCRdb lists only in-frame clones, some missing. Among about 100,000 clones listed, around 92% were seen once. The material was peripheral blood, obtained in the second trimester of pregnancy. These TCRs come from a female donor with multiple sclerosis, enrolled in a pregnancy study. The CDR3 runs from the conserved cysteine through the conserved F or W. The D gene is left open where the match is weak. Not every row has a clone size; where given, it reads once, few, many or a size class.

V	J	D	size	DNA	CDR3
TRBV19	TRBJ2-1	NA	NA	TGTGCCAGTAGTAACCGCCGGGTCCAGTACAATGAGCAGTTCTTC	CASSNRRVQYNEQFF
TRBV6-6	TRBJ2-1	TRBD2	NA	TGTGCCAGCAGTTACCGAACTAGCGGGACTAACAATGAGCAGTTCTTC	CASSYRTSGTNNEQFF
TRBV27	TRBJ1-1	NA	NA	TGTGCCAGCAGTTTCCCCGGGAACACTGAAGCTTTCTTT	CASSFPGNTEAFF
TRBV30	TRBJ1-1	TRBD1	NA	TGTGCCTGGAGTGTAATCCTAGGCAGGGGGGAAGCTTTCTTT	CAWSVILGRGEAFF
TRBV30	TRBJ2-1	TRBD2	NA	TGTGCCTGGGACCGGGGGGGGAGGGCCCGAAATGAGCAGTTCTTC	CAWDRGGRARNEQFF
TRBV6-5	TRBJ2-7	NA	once	TGTGCCAGCAGTTACTCGACGCAGGTTAGCTACGAGCAGTACTTC	CASSYSTQVSYEQYF
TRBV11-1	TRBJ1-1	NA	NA	TGTGCCAGCAGCGTCAGGGTTAACACTGAAGCTTTCTTT	CASSVRVNTEAFF
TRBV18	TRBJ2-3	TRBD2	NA	TGTGCCAGCTCACCGACTAGCGGGAGCGGAGATACGCAGTATTTT	CASSPTSGSGDTQYF
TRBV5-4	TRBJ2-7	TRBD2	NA	TGTGCCAGCAGCTTGAAGCGGCTAGCGGGAGTCGGCGAGCAGTACTTC	CASSLKRLAGVGEQYF
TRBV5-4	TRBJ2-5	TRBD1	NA	TGTGCCAGCAGCTTCAGGGGGGAGACCCAGTACTTC	CASSFRGETQYF
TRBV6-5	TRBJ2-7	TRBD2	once	TGTGCCAGCAAGCGGGACTCCTACGAGCAGTACTTC	CASKRDSYEQYF
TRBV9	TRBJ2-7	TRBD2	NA	TGTGCCAGCAGCGGGAGAGGACTAGCGGGAGTTTCCGAGCAGTACTTC	CASSGRGLAGVSEQYF
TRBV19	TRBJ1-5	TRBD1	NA	TGTGCCAGTAACCCGGGACAGGGGGAACGGAATCAGCCCCAGCATTTT	CASNPGQGERNQPQHF
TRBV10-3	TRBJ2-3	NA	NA	TGTGCCACCAAAACCGACAGATGGAGCACAGATACGCAGTATTTT	CATKTDRWSTDTQYF
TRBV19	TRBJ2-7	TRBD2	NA	TGTGCCAGTAGTATACTAGCGGGAGGGCACGGCGAGCAGTACTTC	CASSILAGGHGEQYF
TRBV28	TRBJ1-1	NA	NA	TGTGCCAGCAGTTTATCAGGGGCGCGCGGTGAAGCTTTCTTT	CASSLSGARGEAFF
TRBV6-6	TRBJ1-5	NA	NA	TGTGCCAGCAGTTACGGAGGTGATGAGCATTTT	CASSYGGDEHF
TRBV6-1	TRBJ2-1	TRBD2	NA	TGTGCCAGCAGTGTGGGTTTGACTAGCGGGAGCAATGAGCAGTTCTTC	CASSVGLTSGSNEQFF
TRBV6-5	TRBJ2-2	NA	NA	TGTGCCAGCTTGCCAGGGATGGGAACCGGGGAGCTGTTTTTT	CASLPGMGTGELFF
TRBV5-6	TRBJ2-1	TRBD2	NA	TGTGCCAGCAGCTTGTTCCTAGCGGGAGACTACAATGAGCAGTTCTTC	CASSLFLAGDYNEQFF
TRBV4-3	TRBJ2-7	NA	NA	TGCGCCAGCAGCCAAGATGAGGGTCGCGAGCAGTACTTC	CASSQDEGREQYF
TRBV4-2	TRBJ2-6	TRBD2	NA	TGTGCCAGCAGCCAAGGCGGGAGCTCTGGGGCCAACGTCCTGACTTTC	CASSQGGSSGANVLTF
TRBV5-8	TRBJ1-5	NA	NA	TGTGCCAGCAGTTCCAGGGCCGGTGCTGGCAATCAGCCCCAGCATTTT	CASSSRAGAGNQPQHF
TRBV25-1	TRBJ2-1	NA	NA	TGTGCCAGCAGTGAAATAGGGGAAGCTTACAATGAGCAGTTCTTC	CASSEIGEAYNEQFF
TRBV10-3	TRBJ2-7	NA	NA	TGTGCCATCAGTGAGACAGCCTACGAGCAGTACTTC	CAISETAYEQYF
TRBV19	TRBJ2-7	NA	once	TGTGCCAGTAGTATGGGCCCGAGATTTCACTACGAGCAGTACTTC	CASSMGPRFHYEQYF
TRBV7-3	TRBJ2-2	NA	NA	TGTGCCAGCAGCTTAACCACGGGGGCCGGGGAGCTGTTTTTT	CASSLTTGAGELFF
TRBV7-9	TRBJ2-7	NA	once	TGTGCCAGCAGCGAGGATTCCTCCTACGAGCAGTACTTC	CASSEDSSYEQYF
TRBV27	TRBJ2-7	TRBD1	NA	TGTGCCACCGCCGGGGGGACAGGGGGCTACGAGCAGTACTTC	CATAGGTGGYEQYF
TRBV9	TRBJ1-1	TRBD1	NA	TGTGCCAGCAGCGATACCGGGGGGCTCGGACAGGGAAACACTGAAGCTTTCTTT	CASSDTGGLGQGNTEAFF
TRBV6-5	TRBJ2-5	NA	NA	TGTGCCAGCAGTTACGTGGCGGGGGAGACCCAGTACTTC	CASSYVAGETQYF
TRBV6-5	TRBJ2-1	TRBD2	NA	TGTGCCAGCAGGGGACTAGCGGGAGGAACGCAGATCTTC	CASRGLAGGTQIF
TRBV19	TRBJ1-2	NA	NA	TGTGCCAGTAGTATAGATTACAGAGACTATGGCTACACCTTC	CASSIDYRDYGYTF
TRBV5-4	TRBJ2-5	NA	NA	TGTGCCAGCAGCCTACCTAAAGAGACCCAGTACTTC	CASSLPKETQYF
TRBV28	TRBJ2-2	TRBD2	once	TGTGCCAGCAGTAGCCGACTAGCGGGAGGTGGTCAGGTAGACACCGGGGAGCTGTTTTTT	CASSSRLAGGGQVDTGELFF
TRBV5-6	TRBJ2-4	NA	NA	TGTGCCAGCAGCTTGTGGAACAGGGTGGCGGCCAAAAACATTCAGTACTTC	CASSLWNRVAAKNIQYF
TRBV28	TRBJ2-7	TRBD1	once	TGTGCCAGCAGTTCTCCCGGTTCAGGGGGCTCCTACGAGCAGTACTTC	CASSSPGSGGSYEQYF
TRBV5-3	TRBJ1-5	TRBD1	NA	TGTGCCAGAAGCTTGCCGGACAGGGCCCAAAGTCAGCCCCAGCATTTT	CARSLPDRAQSQPQHF
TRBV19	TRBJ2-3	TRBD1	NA	TGTGCCAGTAGTATAATGGGACAGGGGATGGATACGCAGTATTTT	CASSIMGQGMDTQYF
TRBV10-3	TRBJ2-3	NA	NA	TGTGCCATCAGTGATTACTTGTCAGATACGCAGTATTTT	CAISDYLSDTQYF
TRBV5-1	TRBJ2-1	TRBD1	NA	TGCGCCAGCAGGTCGGACAGGGGGCCTTACAATGAGCAGTTCTTC	CASRSDRGPYNEQFF
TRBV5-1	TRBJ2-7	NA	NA	TGCGCCACAGCCGTCCACAGCTCCTACGAGCAGTACTTC	CATAVHSSYEQYF
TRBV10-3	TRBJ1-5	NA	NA	TGTGCCATCAGTGAGTCGGGCGGGCCGGCTAGCAATCAGCCCCAGCATTTT	CAISESGGPASNQPQHF
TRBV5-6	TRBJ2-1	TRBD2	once	TGTGCCAGCAGCTTGGGTCTAGCGGGGATCAATGAGCAGTTCTTC	CASSLGLAGINEQFF
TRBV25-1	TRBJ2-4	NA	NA	TGTGCCAGCAGTAGGGCAGGGGCCCAACACATTCAGTACTTC	CASSRAGAQHIQYF
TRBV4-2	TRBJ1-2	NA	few	TGTGCCAGCAGCCAAGAAGTTGCACAACGATATGGCTACACCTTC	CASSQEVAQRYGYTF